A single sample gave rise to the 24 T cell receptor beta chains below, sequenced in a study of shared clonotypes between healthy human individuals. Data came from immunoSEQ multiplex PCR; TCRdb stores just in-frame clones and leaves some out. The table records fewer than 1.4 million clones, approximately 78% of them present only once. Sequencing used memory CD4+ T cells from PBMCs. Stated subset: CD45RA-negative fraction. The source of these receptors is a young man in good health. Some clones in this sample may be carry-over from other donors' samples.

V is TRBV7-2 and J is TRBJ1-4; 9 positions match TRBD1. The V gene's germline CDR1 is SGHTA and CDR2 FQGNSA. Trimming removed 5 bases from V and 8 bases from J; junction bases left unmatched: 9. The CDR3 is made up of 15 amino acids. CDR3 bases: TGTGCCAGCAGCCCTGCCGGGACAGGGCAGGAAAAACTGTTTTTT. This gives the protein CASSPAGTGQEKLFF. Based on the CDR3 plus reference TRBV7-2 and TRBJ1-4, the full variable domain is GAGVSQSPSNKVTEKGKDVELRCDPISGHTALYWYRQSLGQGLEFLIYFQGNSAPDKSGLPSDRFSAERTGGSVSTLTIQRTQQEDSAVYLCASSPAGTGQEKLFFGSGTQLSVL.

J is TRBJ1-3 and V is TRBV4-3; D not resolved. Between the trimmed V and J ends, which lost 4 bases and 8 bases, there was a span of 21 bases. Germline V gene data show CDR1 as LGHNA and CDR2 as YSLEER. The length of the CDR3 is 16 residues. Here the CDR3 DNA reads TGCGCCAGCAGCCCCCGTGGCACAAGCTCGGGAGACACCATATATTTT. Translated: CASSPRGTSSGDTIYF.

On this clone: This may be a read error, as it is one base from a much larger clone. This sample also contains other DNA sequences that code for the same CDR3. This chain connects TRBV5-6 to TRBJ1-1; D is ambiguous. Germline loops: CDR1 SGHDT, CDR2 YYEEEE. This CDR3 is built from 13 residues. V dropped 0 bases and J dropped 1 base, with 4 bases sitting between them. CDR3 coding DNA: TGTGCCAGCAGCTTGGGCCGGAACACTGAAGCTTTCTTT. Amino acids: CASSLGRNTEAFF. Full variable domain (missing parts from reference TRBV5-6 and TRBJ1-1): DAGVTQSPTHLIKTRGQQVTLRCSPKSGHDTVSWYQQALGQGPQFIFQYYEEEERQRGNFPDRFSGHQFPNYSSELNVNALLLGDSALYLCASSLGRNTEAFFGQGTRLTVV.

This clone was seen a handful of times. This chain links TRBV2 with TRBJ1-3; D is uncertain. Germline V CDR1 and CDR2: SNHLY, FYNNEI. This CDR3 is built from 14 residues. V gave up 6 bases and J gave up 0 bases, with 9 bases separating them. The CDR3 region is CASRKDGSGNTIYF. The CDR3 bases are TGTGCCAGCAGGAAGGACGGCTCTGGAAACACCATATATTTT. Full variable domain (rest looked up from reference TRBV2 and TRBJ1-3): EPEVTQTPSHQVTQMGQEVILRCVPISNHLYFYWYRQILGQKVEFLVSFYNNEISEKSEIFDDQFSVERPDGSNFTLKIRSTKLEDSAMYFCASRKDGSGNTIYFGEGSWLTVV.

This clone came up many times. Distinct nucleotide sequences in the sample also encode this CDR3. V usage is TRBV7-3 and J usage is TRBJ2-7; TRBD1 is a possible D gene (6 bases). CDR1 SGHTA and CDR2 FQGTGA come from the germline V gene. CDR3 size: 15 residues. Trimming pared 3 bases from V and 2 bases from J, leaving 14 bases between. CDR3: CASSLGQGLAYEQYF. The DNA of the CDR3 is TGTGCCAGCAGCTTGGGACAAGGTCTAGCCTACGAGCAGTACTTC. The whole variable domain, filled in from reference TRBV7-3 and TRBJ2-7, reads GAGVSQTPSNKVTEKGKYVELRCDPISGHTALYWYRQSLGQGPEFLIYFQGTGAADDSGLPNDRFFAVRPEGSVSTLKIQRTERGDSAVYLCASSLGQGLAYEQYFGPGTRLTVT.

The chain couples TRBV28 to TRBJ1-2; D ambiguous. The CDR3 is made up of 12 amino acids. Germline CDR1 MDHEN, CDR2 SYDVKM. Trimming took 8 bases from V and 6 from J, leaving 13 bases between them. CDR3 protein: CASLGIEHGYTF. Written as DNA, the CDR3 is TGTGCCAGCCTCGGGATAGAACATGGCTACACCTTC.

This clone is a singleton in its sample. CDR3 sequence (DNA): TGCGCCAGCAGCATACGGGACTCAGGGGCCGATGAGCAGTTCTTC. Amino acid sequence: CASSIRDSGADEQFF. The chain employs TRBV4-1 and TRBJ2-1; TRBD1 or TRBD2 may be the D gene (6 bases each). The V gene lost 5 bases and the J gene lost 8 bases, with 19 bases spanning the gap. The CDR3 loop spans 15 amino acids. Germline values: CDR1 MGHRA, CDR2 YSYEKL.

The rearrangement uses TRBV14 and TRBJ1-2; D is possibly TRBD1 (6 bases). This CDR3 contains 14 residues. Trimming removed 1 base at V and 7 bases at J, with 13 bases between. Germline values: CDR1 SGHDN, CDR2 FVKESK. The CDR3 is CASSQVRGVGGYTF. CDR3 in DNA: TGTGCCAGCAGCCAAGTGAGGGGGGTTGGTGGCTACACCTTC.

This clone was seen more than once but under ten times. Additional DNA sequences in this sample encode the identical CDR3. The chain links TRBV28 to TRBJ2-5; D not resolved. V was cut by 2 bases and J by 1 base, with 2 bases left in between. This CDR3 is built from 12 residues. Germline V gene data show CDR1 as MDHEN and CDR2 as SYDVKM. CDR3: CASSLLQETQYF. The CDR3 bases are TGTGCCAGCAGTTTACTCCAAGAGACCCAGTACTTC.

The chain carries TRBV30 and TRBJ2-1; D tentatively fits TRBD1 or TRBD2 (5 bases each). The ends were cut back, 1 base at V and 6 bases at J, with 13 bases in the middle. Germline lookup yields CDR1 GTSNPN and CDR2 SVGIG (reference sequence). There are 14 residues in the CDR3. CDR3 region: CAWSGSRGSNEQFF. CDR3 bases: TGTGCCTGGAGTGGATCGAGGGGTTCCAATGAGCAGTTCTTC.

The chain couples TRBV7-2 to TRBJ1-5, with unresolved D. Trimming left V 5 bases short and J 0 bases short, with 11 bases between. The V gene's germline CDR1 is SGHTA and CDR2 FQGNSA. This CDR3 is 15 amino acids long. CDR3 residues: CASSPRTDSNQPQHF. In DNA form, the CDR3 reads TGTGCCAGCAGCCCCAGGACGGATAGCAATCAGCCCCAGCATTTT. Variable domain in full (rest from reference TRBV7-2 and TRBJ1-5): GAGVSQSPSNKVTEKGKDVELRCDPISGHTALYWYRQSLGQGLEFLIYFQGNSAPDKSGLPSDRFSAERTGGSVSTLTIQRTQQEDSAVYLCASSPRTDSNQPQHFGDGTRLSIL.

On this clone: Relative to the germline gene, one junction end is altered; a read error may explain this. The rearrangement joins TRBV5-1 to TRBJ2-3; no reliable D call. This CDR3 spans 12 amino acids. CDR1 and CDR2 (germline): SGHRS, YFSETQ. CDR3 DNA: TGCGCCAGCAGCCCGACAATTGATACACAGTATTTT. It yields the protein CASSPTIDTQYF.

The chain has TRBV11-1 and TRBJ2-3; possibly TRBD2 for D (5 bases). V lost 2 bases and J 5 bases, leaving 14 bases between the germline ends. The CDR3 has 15 amino acids. Germline V gives CDR1 SGHAT, CDR2 FQDESV (reference sequence). The CDR3 protein is CASSLQPGMVDTQYF. The CDR3, as DNA: TGTGCCAGCAGCTTACAACCGGGAATGGTAGATACGCAGTATTTT.

The genes are TRBV2 and TRBJ1-4, with 8 bases identical to TRBD1. The V gene's germline CDR1 is SNHLY and CDR2 FYNNEI. The CDR3 is made up of 12 amino acids. The V and J ends lost 10 bases and 7 bases, in that order; junction bases with no gene match: 5. CDR3 in amino acids: CATTDRAEKLFF. The CDR3 nucleotides read TGTGCCACCACGGACAGGGCTGAAAAACTGTTTTTT.

The chain employs TRBV6-5 and TRBJ1-4; D gene unclear. Germline V CDR1 and CDR2: MNHEY, SVGAGI. V shed 6 bases and J shed 7 bases, with 15 bases lying between them. CDR3 length: 14 amino acids. DNA for the CDR3: TGTGCCAGCAGCCCAAGGTCGCCGAGTGAAAAACTGTTTTTT. Translating it yields CASSPRSPSEKLFF.

V is TRBV6-6 and J is TRBJ1-1; 9 nucleotides align to TRBD1. After removal of 2 bases from V and 4 bases from J, the junction contained 5 bases not matched to a gene. The germline V gene has CDR1 MNHNY and CDR2 SVGAGI (reference sequence). This CDR3 has 15 residues. The DNA for the CDR3 is TGTGCCAGCAGTTACGGGACAGGGTGGGCCACTGAAGCTTTCTTT. This encodes CASSYGTGWATEAFF.

In its sample, this clone was seen a few times. The chain links TRBV7-2 to TRBJ1-2, with 8 bases lining up with TRBD1. Looked up from germline, CDR1 is SGHTA and CDR2 is FQGNSA. Trimming removed 5 bases from V and 8 bases from J; junction bases left unmatched: 10. The CDR3 covers 14 residues. The CDR3 here is CASSPTGGRGGYTF. The CDR3 region has the DNA TGTGCCAGCAGCCCCACAGGGGGAAGAGGAGGCTACACCTTC. The complete variable domain, with remaining parts taken from reference TRBV7-2 and TRBJ1-2, reads GAGVSQSPSNKVTEKGKDVELRCDPISGHTALYWYRQSLGQGLEFLIYFQGNSAPDKSGLPSDRFSAERTGGSVSTLTIQRTQQEDSAVYLCASSPTGGRGGYTFGSGTRLTVV.

The chain employs TRBV7-9 and TRBJ1-5; 7 positions agree with TRBD1. This CDR3 is built from 15 residues. The germline V gene has CDR1 SEHNR and CDR2 FQNEAQ (reference sequence). Trimming at V came to 1 base and at J to 5 bases, leaving 5 bases not matched to a gene. CDR3 protein: CASSLGRGADQPQHF. The CDR3 DNA follows: TGTGCCAGCAGCTTAGGCAGGGGGGCGGATCAGCCCCAGCATTTT.

The chain has TRBV6-1 and TRBJ1-1, with D uncertain. V was cut by 5 bases and J by 5 bases, with 12 bases left in between. The V gene's germline CDR1 is MNHNS and CDR2 SASEGT. The CDR3 length is 13 residues. CDR3 nucleotide sequence: TGTGCCAGCAGTCCCGGGATCCGGACTGAAGCTTTCTTT. Translating it yields CASSPGIRTEAFF.

The chain couples TRBV19 to TRBJ2-6; TRBD2 agrees at 9 bases. CDR1 LNHDA and CDR2 SQIVND come from the germline V gene (reference sequence). There are 19 residues in the CDR3. The J segment lost 0 bases and the V segment lost 3 bases, leaving 9 bases of the junction unmatched. CDR3 DNA sequence: TGTGCCAGTAGTATCCGGGGGCTAGCGGGAATCTCTGGGGCCAACGTCCTGACTTTC. Amino acids: CASSIRGLAGISGANVLTF.

This chain connects TRBV4-3 to TRBJ2-5; 7 nucleotides line up with TRBD2. The J segment lost 5 bases and the V segment lost 1 base, leaving 16 bases of the junction unmatched. The germline CDR1 and CDR2 sequences are LGHNA and YSLEER. The CDR3 totals 18 residues. CDR3 sequence (DNA): TGCGCCAGCAGCCAAGGTTGGGGACGCCCAGGAGCGGGGGAGACCCAGTACTTC. It is translated as CASSQGWGRPGAGETQYF.

This clone has ten or more counts. V usage is TRBV28 and J usage is TRBJ2-7; D perhaps matches TRBD2 (6 bases). The CDR3 covers 16 residues. Germline values: CDR1 MDHEN, CDR2 SYDVKM. Deletions cut 5 bases from V and 4 bases from J, with 21 bases between. The CDR3 sequence: CASSPPGTQSAYEQYF. In nucleotides, the CDR3 is TGTGCCAGCAGTCCACCCGGGACTCAGTCCGCTTACGAGCAGTACTTC.

The chain uses TRBV5-1 and TRBJ2-7, with D maybe TRBD1 (6 bases). V lost 3 bases and J lost 3, with 10 bases in between. Germline V gives CDR1 SGHRS, CDR2 YFSETQ. This CDR3 has 13 residues. The CDR3 DNA is TGCGCCAGCAGCTGGGACATCTACTACGAGCAGTACTTC. It codes for CASSWDIYYEQYF. The full variable domain, completed using reference TRBV5-1 and TRBJ2-7, is KAGVTQTPRYLIKTRGQQVTLSCSPISGHRSVSWYQQTPGQGLQFLFEYFSETQRNKGNFPGRFSGRQFSNSRSEMNVSTLELGDSALYLCASSWDIYYEQYFGPGTRLTVT.

The J gene is TRBJ1-5, the V gene TRBV5-6; 9 nucleotides align to TRBD1. The germline V gene has CDR1 SGHDT and CDR2 YYEEEE. This CDR3 contains 15 residues. V lost 4 bases, J lost 7 bases, and 9 bases stayed unmatched. CDR3 coding DNA: TGTGCCAGCAGCCGAGGGGGACAGGGCAGACAGCCCCAGCATTTT. It translates to CASSRGGQGRQPQHF.